In this sample, the clone carrying this T cell receptor (beta chain) turned up many times. Its target is not known. The record originates from a study of neurological immune-mediated disorders. Study-wide points: TCR clonal expansion peaked in HTLV-1-associated myelopathy patients and was lowest in multiple sclerosis patients. Private repertoires in all groups were suggested by the absence of shared CDR3 amino acid sequences among expanded clones across subjects.

It was from 2 million PBMCs stored at -80 C that the unsorted libraries were obtained. The CDR3 totals 14 residues. V was pared by 3 bases and J by 4 bases, with 12 bases between. TCRdb redid the calling of the 5' RACE reads with MiXCR, one entry per CDR3 protein. The sample has more than 50,000 distinct CDR3 sequences, roughly 3.5% seen once. V usage is TRBV12-3 or TRBV12-4 and J usage is TRBJ1-2; TRBD1 is a possible D gene (6 bases). The sequence came from a woman aged 55-70 years with multiple sclerosis. The sample taken for sequencing was PBMCs. The CDR3 reads CASSLAGAFYGYTF. CDR3 sequence (DNA): TGTGCCAGCAGTTTGGCAGGGGCATTCTATGGCTACACCTTC.